Sequencing of this T cell receptor (beta chain) was carried out in a study of cytomegalovirus exposure and HLA in healthy donors. Study-wide findings and caveats: Most of the CMV-associated TCR beta chains (in a later analysis) appeared to be HLA-restricted.

To note about this clone: The antigen is not known.

PCR primers comprised 60 Vbeta and 13 Jbeta primers. Method: immunoSEQ multiplex PCR; TCRdb's copy keeps in-frame clones and lacks some. This sample has approximately 150,000 clones, with almost 80% found just once. Sequenced sample: PBMCs. The sequence derives from a man aged 40-49 years in good health and CMV-seropositive.

The CDR3, as DNA: TGTGCCAGCAGCCCTGGGGGGGGGAGGGCCTACGAGCAGTACTTC. The encoded protein is CASSPGGGRAYEQYF. The V call is TRBV7-9, the J call TRBJ2-7, with 7 positions matching TRBD2. The germline gives CDR1 SEHNR, CDR2 FQNEAQ (reference sequence). CDR3 length equals 15 residues. J was trimmed by 2 bases and V by 5 bases; bases with no gene match: 9.